The 27 T cell receptor beta chains below were found in one sample sequenced in a study of blood T cell repertoires in COVID-19. Sequencing used immunoSEQ multiplex PCR; TCRdb keeps in-frame clones, though not all of them. The repertoire holds 250,000 to 300,000 clones, with around 90% as singletons. Specimen: PBMCs or T cells enriched from blood (not recorded which). Every receptor here comes from a woman between 40 and 55 years old with acute COVID-19.

The chain's CDR3 is CASSFERVTTEAFF. The CDR3 nucleotides are TGTGCCAGCAGCTTTGAGAGGGTGACTACTGAAGCTTTCTTT. The genes are TRBV7-3 and TRBJ1-1; D is unclear. CDR3 length: 14 residues. Trimming took off 3 bases at V and 5 bases at J, with 13 bases between the two ends. CDR1 and CDR2 from the germline V gene are SGHTA and FQGTGA.

CDR3 DNA: TGTGCCAGCAGTTTGTACCGATCAAGGGGGGGGTCCACAGATACGCAGTATTTT. Translating it yields CASSLYRSRGGSTDTQYF. The chain employs TRBV28 and TRBJ2-3, with D perhaps TRBD2 (7 bases). From germline, CDR1 is MDHEN and CDR2 SYDVKM. The germline V and J ends were trimmed by 3 bases and 2 bases, with 21 bases remaining between them. This CDR3 has 18 residues.

The gene calls are TRBV6-5 and TRBJ2-7; no definite D call. The CDR3 is made up of 12 amino acids. Per the germline V gene, CDR1 is MNHEY and CDR2 is SVGAGI. V shed 6 bases and J shed 4 bases, with 10 bases lying between them. The CDR3 region has the DNA TGTGCCAGCAGCTTGTTCCAGTACGAGCAGTACTTC. Translating it yields CASSLFQYEQYF.

The CDR3 region has the DNA TGTGCCAGCAGTTTCCTGGACTTGTACCAAGAGACCCAGTACTTC. Translating gives CASSFLDLYQETQYF. The chain carries TRBV27 and TRBJ2-5; D might be TRBD2 (5 bases). Germline V gives CDR1 MNHEY, CDR2 SMNVEV (reference sequence). V was trimmed by 3 bases and J by 0 bases, leaving 11 bases between them. The CDR3 contains 15 residues.

V is TRBV28 and J is TRBJ2-3; no definite D call. The CDR3 extends over 13 amino acids. CDR1 is MDHEN, CDR2 SYDVKM, per germline. Trimming pared 5 bases from V and 8 bases from J, leaving 14 bases between. CDR3 nucleotide sequence: TGTGCCAGCAGTCCAAATCTATCAATTACGCAGTATTTT. Amino acids: CASSPNLSITQYF.

This chain joins TRBV2 and TRBJ2-2; 8 nucleotides match TRBD2. Looked up from germline, CDR1 is SNHLY and CDR2 is FYNNEI. V lost 9 bases to trimming and J lost 4 bases; unmatched junction nucleotides: 28. There are 21 residues in the CDR3. The CDR3 DNA reads as TGTGCCAGGCCGAGCTTGGGGCGGATAAGACGGACTAGCTTCTTCACCGGGGAGCTGTTTTTT. It codes for CARPSLGRIRRTSFFTGELFF.

The chain joins TRBV7-2 to TRBJ1-2; 7 positions agree with TRBD1. Germline CDR1 and CDR2: SGHTA and FQGNSA. The trim removed 5 bases at V and 3 bases at J, leaving 12 bases unmatched. This CDR3 spans 16 amino acids. The CDR3 is CASSMTSGTVDYGYTF. For the CDR3, the DNA is TGTGCCAGCAGCATGACATCCGGGACAGTAGACTATGGCTACACCTTC.

The CDR3 DNA sequence: TGTGCCAGCACCTTTCTCCAGGGGAACTATGGCTACACCTTC. This codes for CASTFLQGNYGYTF. V is TRBV6-5 and J is TRBJ1-2; D might be TRBD1 (6 bases). Germline V lookup: CDR1 MNHEY, CDR2 SVGAGI. V was shortened by 7 bases and J by 2 bases, with 14 bases between the two germline ends. The CDR3 consists of 14 residues.

The CDR3 loop reads CASSWEGLATGEQYF. CDR3 coding DNA: TGCGCCAGCAGCTGGGAGGGACTAGCAACCGGCGAGCAGTACTTC. The V call is TRBV5-1, the J call TRBJ2-7; 9 positions agree with TRBD2. The ends lost 3 bases at V and 6 bases at J; junction bases unmatched: 10. The CDR3 extends over 15 amino acids. Germline-derived CDR1 and CDR2 are SGHRS and YFSETQ. The full variable domain, in which reference TRBV5-1 and TRBJ2-7 provide the parts outside the CDR3, is KAGVTQTPRYLIKTRGQQVTLSCSPISGHRSVSWYQQTPGQGLQFLFEYFSETQRNKGNFPGRFSGRQFSNSRSEMNVSTLELGDSALYLCASSWEGLATGEQYFGPGTRLTVT.

The rearrangement joins TRBV24-1 to TRBJ2-1; TRBD2 agrees at 12 bases. CDR1 is KGHDR and CDR2 is SFDVKD in the germline V gene. This CDR3 is built from 15 residues. Germline trimming cut 4 bases from V and 5 bases from J; bases unmatched to any gene: 2. The CDR3 DNA follows: TGTGCCACCAGTGAAGGGACTAGCGGGCACAATGAGCAGTTCTTC. Amino acids: CATSEGTSGHNEQFF.

The chain employs TRBV7-8 and TRBJ2-3; D may be TRBD1 (6 bases). Deletions cut 0 bases from V and 1 base from J, with 11 bases between. The CDR3 contains 16 residues. Germline CDR1 and CDR2: SGHVS and FQNEAQ. The CDR3 protein is CASSLATQGGTDTQYF. In nucleotides, the CDR3 is TGTGCCAGCAGCTTAGCCACACAGGGCGGCACAGATACGCAGTATTTT. Using reference TRBV7-8 and TRBJ2-3 for the parts outside the CDR3, the full variable domain is GAGVSQSPRYKVAKRGQDVALRCDPISGHVSLFWYQQALGQGPEFLTYFQNEAQLDKSGLPSDRFFAERPEGSVSTLKIQRTQQEDSAVYLCASSLATQGGTDTQYFGPGTRLTVL.

The chain joins TRBV28 to TRBJ1-5; 7 nucleotides match TRBD1. Germline V gene sequence: CDR1 MDHEN, CDR2 SYDVKM. V trimming: 5 bases; J trimming: 0 bases; junction bases outside the gene matches: 7. There are 16 residues in the CDR3. The CDR3 loop is CASSPDREYSNQPQHF. The CDR3 DNA sequence: TGTGCCAGCAGTCCAGACAGGGAATATAGCAATCAGCCCCAGCATTTT.

V gene TRBV28 combines with J gene TRBJ1-4, with 8 bases matching TRBD1. Unmatched junction bases numbered 5, after V lost 1 base and J lost 7 bases. Germline CDR1 is MDHEN and CDR2 is SYDVKM. The CDR3 contains 15 residues. CDR3 amino acids: CASSLYQGATEKLFF. The DNA for the CDR3 is TGTGCCAGCAGTTTATATCAGGGGGCAACTGAAAAACTGTTTTTT.

The chain carries TRBV28 and TRBJ1-5, with TRBD1 identical over 7 bases. The CDR3 covers 17 residues. CDR1 MDHEN and CDR2 SYDVKM come from the germline V gene. With V trimmed by 3 bases and J by 2 bases, 10 bases remained unmatched. The CDR3: CASSFHPTGWGNQPQHF. DNA for the CDR3: TGTGCCAGCAGTTTCCATCCGACAGGGTGGGGCAATCAGCCCCAGCATTTT.

This rearrangement joins TRBV10-3 to TRBJ1-5, with D hard to call. V dropped 3 bases and J dropped 1 base, with 7 bases sitting between them. Germline V gene data show CDR1 as ENHRY and CDR2 as SYGVKD. The CDR3 has 14 residues. CDR3 bases: TGTGCCATCAGTGAAGGAGTGAGCAATCAGCCCCAGCATTTT. Its protein product is CAISEGVSNQPQHF.

The chain has TRBV2 and TRBJ1-3; 9 nucleotides line up with TRBD1. The germline gives CDR1 SNHLY, CDR2 FYNNEI. V lost 5 bases and J lost 3; bases outside the gene matches: 2. The CDR3 totals 14 residues. The CDR3 spells CASSQDRGGNTIYF. The DNA for the CDR3 is TGTGCCAGCAGTCAGGACAGGGGTGGAAACACCATATATTTT.

This sequence joins TRBV7-6 and TRBJ1-2; D is perhaps TRBD1 (6 bases). Deletions cut 1 base from V and 3 bases from J, with 12 bases between. CDR1 SGHVS and CDR2 FNYEAQ come from the germline V gene. There are 15 residues in the CDR3. This CDR3 reads CASSLGPGDDYGYTF. DNA for the CDR3: TGTGCCAGCAGCTTAGGGCCAGGGGATGACTATGGCTACACCTTC.

The chain is built from TRBV24-1 and TRBJ2-1; TRBD1 aligns across 9 bases. After removal of 5 bases from V and 4 bases from J, the junction contained 8 bases not matched to a gene. CDR3 size: 16 residues. Germline assignment: CDR1 KGHDR and CDR2 SFDVKD. The CDR3 region is CATSALPGQGYNEQFF. The CDR3 DNA reads as TGTGCCACCAGTGCTCTACCGGGACAGGGTTACAATGAGCAGTTCTTC.

The chain uses TRBV9 and TRBJ2-1; D might be TRBD1 (6 bases). Germline CDR1 and CDR2: SGDLS and YYNGEE. The V end was cut by 2 bases, the J end by 3 bases, with 15 bases between. There are 16 residues in the CDR3. The CDR3 region is CASSVGQPGVYNEQFF. The CDR3 DNA is TGTGCCAGCAGCGTCGGACAGCCAGGGGTCTACAATGAGCAGTTCTTC.

The chain uses TRBV29-1 and TRBJ2-5; the D gene is possibly TRBD1 (5 bases). The V end was cut by 4 bases, the J end by 7 bases, with 19 bases between. CDR3 length equals 14 residues. Germline assignment: CDR1 SQVTM and CDR2 ANQGSEA. The CDR3 DNA sequence: TGCAGCGTTGTCCAGCCGGCAGGGCGTGTGACCCAGTACTTC. This sequence encodes CSVVQPAGRVTQYF. Looking up the rest from reference TRBV29-1 and TRBJ2-5 gives the full variable domain: SAVISQKPSRDICQRGTSLTIQCQVDSQVTMMFWYRQQPGQSLTLIATANQGSEATYESGFVIDKFPISRPNLTFSTLTVSNMSPEDSSIYLCSVVQPAGRVTQYFGPGTRLLVL.

The chain couples TRBV6-5 to TRBJ1-2; TRBD1 agrees at 8 bases. J gave up 2 bases and V 7 bases, and 6 bases lay outside the gene matches. Germline CDR1 reads MNHEY; CDR2 reads SVGAGI. CDR3 length equals 14 residues. The CDR3 loop is CASTMTGANYGYTF. The CDR3 nucleotides read TGTGCCAGCACCATGACAGGGGCCAACTATGGCTACACCTTC.

The CDR3: CASSRGTVVYEQYF. DNA for the CDR3: TGTGCCAGCAGCCGCGGGACGGTCGTCTACGAGCAGTACTTC. The gene calls are TRBV3-1 (or the pseudogene TRBV3-2) and TRBJ2-7; TRBD2 might be the D (6 bases). V was clipped by 4 bases and J by 3 bases, with 13 bases between them. This CDR3 comprises 14 residues. Germline CDR1 is LGHDT and CDR2 is YNNKEL (reference sequence).

The chain carries TRBV11-2 and TRBJ2-3; 12 nucleotides agree with TRBD2. Germline CDR1 and CDR2: SGHAT and FQNNGV. The CDR3 sequence is 16 residues long. The V and J ends lost 3 bases and 1 base, in that order; junction bases with no gene match: 2. The CDR3 protein is CASSLTSGGRTDTQYF. For the CDR3, the DNA is TGTGCCAGCAGCTTGACTAGCGGGGGCCGCACAGATACGCAGTATTTT.

V gene TRBV11-2 combines with J gene TRBJ2-1; D is undetermined. The V and J ends lost 2 bases and 0 bases respectively, with 8 bases between them. The CDR3 covers 15 residues. From germline, CDR1 is SGHAT and CDR2 FQNNGV. As DNA, the CDR3 is TGTGCCAGCAGCTTAACCCAGGTCTCCTACAATGAGCAGTTCTTC. Translating gives CASSLTQVSYNEQFF.

Comments on this clone: Germline and junction disagree at one end, which may indicate a read error. The genes are TRBV7-7 and TRBJ2-2; 7 nucleotides align to TRBD1. CDR1 SSHAT and CDR2 FNYEAQ come from the germline V gene (reference sequence). This CDR3 spans 15 amino acids. The CDR3 DNA reads TGTGCTAGCAGCCCCGGGACAGCGAACGCCGGGGAGCTGTTTTTT. It yields the protein CASSPGTANAGELFF. The variable domain in full, completed from reference TRBV7-7 and TRBJ2-2, reads GAGVSQSPRYKVTKRGQDVTLRCDPISSHATLYWYQQALGQGPEFLTYFNYEAQPDKSGLPSDRFSAERPEGSISTLTIQRTEQRDSAMYRCASSPGTANAGELFFGEGSRLTVL.

The V and J genes are TRBV24-1 and TRBJ1-1; TRBD1 is a possible D gene (6 bases). The CDR3 spans 13 residues. V was trimmed by 7 bases and J by 3 bases, leaving 11 bases between them. Germline lookup yields CDR1 KGHDR and CDR2 SFDVKD. The CDR3 here is CATRRDKYTEAFF. In DNA form, the CDR3 reads TGTGCCACCAGGAGGGACAAGTACACTGAAGCTTTCTTT.

This clone occurred once. The rearrangement links TRBV21-1 to TRBJ2-1; no DNA check was done on the table's D call, TRBD2. TRBV21-1 is designated a pseudogene. This CDR3 has 19 residues. For the CDR3, the DNA is TGTGCCAGCAGCTCAAAGGTCGGAAGCGGGAGGGTCCGAAACAATGAGCAGTTCTTC. Translated, it gives CASSSKVGSGRVRNNEQFF.